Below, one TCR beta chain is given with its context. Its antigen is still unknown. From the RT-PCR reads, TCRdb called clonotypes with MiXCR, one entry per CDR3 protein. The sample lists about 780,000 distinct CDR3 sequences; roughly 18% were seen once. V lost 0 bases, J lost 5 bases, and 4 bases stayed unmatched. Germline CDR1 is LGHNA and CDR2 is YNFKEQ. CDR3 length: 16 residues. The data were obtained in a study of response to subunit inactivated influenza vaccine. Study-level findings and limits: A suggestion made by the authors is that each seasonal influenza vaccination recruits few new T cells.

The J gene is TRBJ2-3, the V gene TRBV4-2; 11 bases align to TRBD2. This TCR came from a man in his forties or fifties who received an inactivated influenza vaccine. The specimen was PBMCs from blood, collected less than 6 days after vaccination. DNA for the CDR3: TGTGCCAGCAGCCAAGAGGCTAGCGGGGGGATAGATACGCAGTATTTT. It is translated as CASSQEASGGIDTQYF.